The clone carrying this T cell receptor beta chain was counted at least ten times. Its antigen is not identified. The source of the sample is a study of T-cell reconstitution after alpha-beta-depleted transplantation in children. Overall study findings and caveats: Some patients' high day-60 TCRbeta diversity was attributed to recipient cells surviving conditioning. Newly produced T cells mostly accounted for T-cell counts and diversity one year post-transplant.

There are 14 residues in the CDR3. Germline V gene lookup returns CDR1 SGHRS and CDR2 YFSETQ. Trimming removed 4 bases at V and 8 bases at J, with 16 bases between. This sample's TCRbeta library carried unique molecular identifier barcodes. TCRdb reanalysed the PCR reads using MiXCR and keeps one entry per CDR3 protein. The sample lists over 150,000 distinct CDR3 sequences, around 7% occurring once. Source: PBMCs, taken before TCRalphabeta/CD19-depleted stem cell transplant. This TCR came from a boy between 2 and 10 years old with acute lymphoblastic leukemia, due to receive a stem cell transplant. The chain combines TRBV5-1 with TRBJ2-1; a weak D match, TRBD1 (5 bases). CDR3 DNA: TGCGCCAGCAGCCTCGGACACCCCTCGGATGAGCAGTTCTTC. It translates to CASSLGHPSDEQFF.